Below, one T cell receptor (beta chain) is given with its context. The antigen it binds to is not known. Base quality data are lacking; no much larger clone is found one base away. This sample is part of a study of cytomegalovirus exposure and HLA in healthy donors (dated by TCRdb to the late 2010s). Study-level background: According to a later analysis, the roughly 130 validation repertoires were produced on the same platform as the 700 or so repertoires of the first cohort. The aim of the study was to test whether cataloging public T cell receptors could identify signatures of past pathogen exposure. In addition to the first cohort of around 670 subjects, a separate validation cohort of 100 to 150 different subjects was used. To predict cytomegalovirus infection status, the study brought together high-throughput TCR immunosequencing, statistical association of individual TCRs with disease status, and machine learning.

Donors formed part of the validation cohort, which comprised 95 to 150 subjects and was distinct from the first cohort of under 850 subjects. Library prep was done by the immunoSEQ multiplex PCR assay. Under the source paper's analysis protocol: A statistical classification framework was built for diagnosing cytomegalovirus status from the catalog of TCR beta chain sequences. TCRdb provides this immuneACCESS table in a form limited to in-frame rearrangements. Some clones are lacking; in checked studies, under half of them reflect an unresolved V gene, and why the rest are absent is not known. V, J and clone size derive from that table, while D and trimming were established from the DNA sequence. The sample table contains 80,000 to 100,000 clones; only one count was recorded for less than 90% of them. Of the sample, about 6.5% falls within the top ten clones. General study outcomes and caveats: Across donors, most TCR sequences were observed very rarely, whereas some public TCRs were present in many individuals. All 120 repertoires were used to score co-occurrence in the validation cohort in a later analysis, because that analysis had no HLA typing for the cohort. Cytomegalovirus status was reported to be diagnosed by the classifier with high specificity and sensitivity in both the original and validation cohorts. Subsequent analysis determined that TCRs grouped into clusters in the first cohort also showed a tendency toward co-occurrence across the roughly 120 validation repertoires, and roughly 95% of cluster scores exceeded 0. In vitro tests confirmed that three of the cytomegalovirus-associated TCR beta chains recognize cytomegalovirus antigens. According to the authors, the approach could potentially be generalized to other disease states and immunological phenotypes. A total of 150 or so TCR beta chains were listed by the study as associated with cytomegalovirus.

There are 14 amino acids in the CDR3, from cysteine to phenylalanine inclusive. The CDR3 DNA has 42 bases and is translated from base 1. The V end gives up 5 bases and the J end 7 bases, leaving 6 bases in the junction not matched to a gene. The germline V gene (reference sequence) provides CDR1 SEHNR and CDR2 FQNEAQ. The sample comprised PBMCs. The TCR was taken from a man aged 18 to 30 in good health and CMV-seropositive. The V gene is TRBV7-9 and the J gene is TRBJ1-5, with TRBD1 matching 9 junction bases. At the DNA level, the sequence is TGTGCCAGCAGCCTACAGGGGGCAGGACAGCCCCAGCATTTT. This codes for CASSLQGAGQPQHF.